This record covers a single T cell receptor beta chain. The antigen is unknown. A much larger clone lies a single base off, so this may be a read error. The data originate from a study of breast tumors, draining lymph nodes, adjacent tissues. Study-level results: Compared with basal-like, luminal-like tumors shared significantly more repertoire with nontumor tissue. Compared with lymph nodes, tumors were less diverse; compared with nontumor tissue, more. The data were judged consistent with most tumor T cells coming from lymph node and expanding in tumor.

CDR3 length: 15 residues. Germline CDR1 reads SGDLS; CDR2 reads YYNGEE. TCRdb fed the multiplex PCR reads into MiXCR, producing one record per CDR3 protein. The sample has 66,000 or so distinct CDR3 sequences; about 40% are singletons. The chain joins TRBV9 to TRBJ2-1; D possibly matches TRBD1 or TRBD2 (6 bases each). Sequenced: breast tumor tissue. This receptor was obtained from a female donor with breast cancer. Some clones in this sample may be carry-over from other donors' samples. This CDR3 reads CASSGGASSYNEPFF. CDR3 sequence (DNA): TGTGCCAGCAGCGGGGGGGCAAGCTCCTACAATGAGCCGTTCTTC. The full variable domain, with the rest looked up from reference TRBV9 and TRBJ2-1, is DSGVTQTPKHLITATGQRVTLRCSPRSGDLSVYWYQQSLDQGLQFLIQYYNGEERAKGNILERFSAQQFPDLHSELNLSSLELGDSALYFCASSGGASSYNEPFFGPGTRLTVL.